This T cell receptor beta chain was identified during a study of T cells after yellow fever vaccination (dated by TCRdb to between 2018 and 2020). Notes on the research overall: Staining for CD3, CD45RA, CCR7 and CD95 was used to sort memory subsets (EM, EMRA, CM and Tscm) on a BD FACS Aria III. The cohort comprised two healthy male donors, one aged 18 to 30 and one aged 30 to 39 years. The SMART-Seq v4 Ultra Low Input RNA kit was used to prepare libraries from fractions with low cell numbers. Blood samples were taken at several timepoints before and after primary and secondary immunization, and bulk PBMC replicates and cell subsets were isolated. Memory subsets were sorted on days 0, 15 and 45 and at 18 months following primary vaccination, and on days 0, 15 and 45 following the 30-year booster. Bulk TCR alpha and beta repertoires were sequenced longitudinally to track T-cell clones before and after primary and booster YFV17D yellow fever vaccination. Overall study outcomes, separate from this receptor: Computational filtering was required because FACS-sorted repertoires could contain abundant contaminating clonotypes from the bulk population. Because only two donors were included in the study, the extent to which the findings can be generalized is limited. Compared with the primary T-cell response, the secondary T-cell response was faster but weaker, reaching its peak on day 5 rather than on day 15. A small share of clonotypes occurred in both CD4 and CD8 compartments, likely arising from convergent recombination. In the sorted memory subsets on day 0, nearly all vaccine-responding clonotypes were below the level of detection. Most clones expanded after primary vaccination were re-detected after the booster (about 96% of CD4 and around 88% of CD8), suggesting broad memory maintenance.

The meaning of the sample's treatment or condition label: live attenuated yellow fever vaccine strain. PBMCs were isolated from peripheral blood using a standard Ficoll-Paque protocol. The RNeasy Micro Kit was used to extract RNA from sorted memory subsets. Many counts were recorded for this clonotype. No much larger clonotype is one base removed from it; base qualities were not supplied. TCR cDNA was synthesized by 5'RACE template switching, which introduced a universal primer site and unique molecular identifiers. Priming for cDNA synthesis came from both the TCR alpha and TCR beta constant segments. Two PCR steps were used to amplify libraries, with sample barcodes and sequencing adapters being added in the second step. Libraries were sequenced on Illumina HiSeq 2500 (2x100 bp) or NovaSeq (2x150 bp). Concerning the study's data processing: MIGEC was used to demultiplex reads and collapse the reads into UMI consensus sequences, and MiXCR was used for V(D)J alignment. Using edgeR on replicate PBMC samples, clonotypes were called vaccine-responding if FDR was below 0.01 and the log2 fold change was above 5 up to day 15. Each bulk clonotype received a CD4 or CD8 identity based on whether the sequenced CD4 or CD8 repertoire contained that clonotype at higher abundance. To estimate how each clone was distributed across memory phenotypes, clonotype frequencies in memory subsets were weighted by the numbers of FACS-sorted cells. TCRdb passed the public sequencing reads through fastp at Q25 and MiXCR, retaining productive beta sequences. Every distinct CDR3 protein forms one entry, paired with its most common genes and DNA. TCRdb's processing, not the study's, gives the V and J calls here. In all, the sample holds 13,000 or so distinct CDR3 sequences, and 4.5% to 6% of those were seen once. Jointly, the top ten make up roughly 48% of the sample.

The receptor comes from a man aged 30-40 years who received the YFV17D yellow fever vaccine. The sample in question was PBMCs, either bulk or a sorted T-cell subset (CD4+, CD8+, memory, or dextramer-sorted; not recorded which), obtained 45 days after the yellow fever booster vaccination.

Here is the DNA: TGTGCCAGCAGTTTAGAGGCCACCGGGGAGCTGTTTTTT. This codes for CASSLEATGELFF. Rearrangement joined TRBV12-3 or TRBV12-4 to TRBJ2-2, with the identity of the D gene unclear. The V and J ends are trimmed by 1 base and 4 bases, leaving 4 bases between them. The CDR3 runs 13 amino acids, cysteine and phenylalanine included. Just the 39-base CDR3 DNA is kept, in frame starting at base 1.